Shown below are 16 T cell receptor beta chains from a single sample sequenced in a study of blood T cell repertoires in COVID-19. The assay was immunoSEQ multiplex PCR, and TCRdb's table has in-frame clones only and misses some. The sample lists about 250,000 clones; around 83% were seen once. Material: peripheral blood. The receptors derive from a man older than 75 with acute or convalescent COVID-19.

The V and J genes are TRBV30 and TRBJ1-5; no definite D call. V was shortened by 8 bases and J by 3 bases, with 14 bases between the two germline ends. Germline CDR1 and CDR2: GTSNPN and SVGIG (reference sequence). This CDR3 comprises 13 residues. The CDR3 sequence is CAESGGVNQPQHF. CDR3 nucleotides: TGTGCCGAGAGCGGAGGAGTCAATCAGCCCCAGCATTTT.

J is TRBJ2-1 and V is TRBV9; 13 bases map to TRBD2. The V gene's germline CDR1 is SGDLS and CDR2 YYNGEE. This CDR3 region has 15 residues. J lost 15 bases, V lost 0 bases, and 9 bases had no gene match. CDR3 amino acids: CASSVDQTSGGLRFF. The CDR3, as DNA: TGTGCCAGCAGCGTAGATCAGACTAGCGGGGGGCTCAGGTTCTTC.

This clone was seen a few times. This chain uses TRBV12-3 or TRBV12-4 with TRBJ1-6; the D gene is possibly TRBD1 (6 bases). Trimming cost V 0 bases and J 10 bases, with 7 bases left between them. CDR3 size: 13 residues. The CDR3 DNA reads as TGTGCCAGCAGTTTAGCAAGGGGGTCACCCCTCCACTTT. Translation gives CASSLARGSPLHF.

This sequence joins TRBV13 and TRBJ2-3, with 10 bases lining up with TRBD1. Germline lookup yields CDR1 PRHDT and CDR2 FYEKMQ (reference sequence). V trimming: 5 bases; J trimming: 3 bases; junction bases outside the gene matches: 8. The CDR3 consists of 16 residues. As DNA, the CDR3 is TGTGCCAGCAGCCCAAACCGACAGGGGGCGACAGATACGCAGTATTTT. The encoded protein is CASSPNRQGATDTQYF.

The gene calls are TRBV28 and TRBJ1-2, with TRBD1 identical over 9 bases. With 3 bases clipped from V and 8 bases from J, the junction kept 13 bases outside the gene matches. CDR3 length: 16 amino acids. Germline V CDR1 and CDR2: MDHEN, SYDVKM. Written as DNA, the CDR3 is TGTGCCAGCAGTTTGACCGGGACAGGGTCTAATTTAGGCTACACCTTC. Translation: CASSLTGTGSNLGYTF.

This chain links TRBV15 with TRBJ1-5; TRBD1 matches at 7 bases. The CDR3 length is 15 residues. Germline V lookup: CDR1 LNHNV, CDR2 YYDKDF (reference sequence). V shed 4 bases, J shed 7 bases, and the junction held 10 bases outside the gene matches. Here the CDR3 DNA reads TGTGCCACCAGCACGGATAGGGGGCGTGGGCAGCCCCAGCATTTT. Amino acids: CATSTDRGRGQPQHF.

The gene calls are TRBV9 and TRBJ1-2; 7 bases fit TRBD1. The CDR3 consists of 16 residues. V dropped 5 bases and J dropped 3; count of bases not matched to a gene: 13. Germline values: CDR1 SGDLS, CDR2 YYNGEE. This CDR3 reads CASSPTGAPEDYGYTF. In DNA, the CDR3 is TGTGCCAGCAGTCCCACAGGGGCTCCGGAAGACTATGGCTACACCTTC. Filled out from reference TRBV9 and TRBJ1-2, the complete variable domain reads DSGVTQTPKHLITATGQRVTLRCSPRSGDLSVYWYQQSLDQGLQFLIQYYNGEERAKGNILERFSAQQFPDLHSELNLSSLELGDSALYFCASSPTGAPEDYGYTFGSGTRLTVV.

The CDR3 reads CAISGGYRTGGEREQFF. The CDR3 nucleotides are TGTGCCATCAGTGGAGGGTATAGGACAGGGGGCGAGCGGGAGCAGTTCTTC. V and J are TRBV10-3 and TRBJ2-1, with TRBD1 matching over 11 bases. With 4 bases clipped from V and 10 bases from J, the junction kept 15 bases outside the gene matches. This CDR3 comprises 17 residues. CDR1 ENHRY and CDR2 SYGVKD come from the germline V gene.

V and J are TRBV2 and TRBJ1-5; D might be TRBD1 (6 bases). Between the trimmed V and J ends, which lost 4 bases and 8 bases, there was a span of 18 bases. Germline CDR1 is SNHLY and CDR2 is FYNNEI. The CDR3 runs 15 residues. CDR3 residues: CASSAQGLVSEPQHF. Here the CDR3 DNA reads TGTGCCAGCAGTGCCCAGGGGTTAGTGAGTGAGCCCCAGCATTTT.

V is TRBV10-3 and J is TRBJ2-6; 7 bases match TRBD2. The V gene's germline CDR1 is ENHRY and CDR2 SYGVKD. This CDR3 comprises 20 residues. The trim removed 0 bases at V and 4 bases at J, leaving 15 bases unmatched. Here the CDR3 DNA reads TGTGCCATCAGTGAGTCGGCGTTGGTAGCGGGTTTGGGGGGGGCCAACGTCCTGACTTTC. Amino acids: CAISESALVAGLGGANVLTF.

The CDR3 sequence is CSVDVGLSEKLFF. In nucleotides, the CDR3 is TGCAGCGTTGACGTCGGGTTATCTGAAAAACTGTTTTTT. J is TRBJ1-4 and V is TRBV29-1, with unresolved D. This CDR3 has 13 residues. Germline V CDR1 and CDR2: SQVTM, ANQGSEA. V lost 3 bases to trimming and J lost 7 bases, with 12 bases between them.

V is TRBV7-2 and J is TRBJ2-2; a possible D gene is TRBD1 (6 bases). The germline V gene encodes CDR1 SGHTA and CDR2 FQGNSA. This CDR3 comprises 14 residues. V lost 1 base and J lost 6, with 9 bases in between. The CDR3 region has the DNA TGTGCCAGCAGCTTAGTCCAGGGGCCCGGGGAGCTGTTTTTT. Its protein product is CASSLVQGPGELFF.

The chain links TRBV2 to TRBJ2-5; a weak D match, TRBD2 (5 bases). From germline, CDR1 is SNHLY and CDR2 FYNNEI. The CDR3 sequence is 13 residues long. Trimming removed 4 bases at V and 3 bases at J, with 9 bases between. The CDR3 coding sequence is TGTGCCAGCAGTGGACTACGCGAAGAGACCCAGTACTTC. Its translation is CASSGLREETQYF.

The chain combines TRBV5-1 with TRBJ1-6; the match to TRBD1 covers 9 bases. Per the germline V gene, CDR1 is SGHRS and CDR2 is YFSETQ. The CDR3 extends over 17 amino acids. With V trimmed by 1 base and J by 8 bases, 10 bases remained unmatched. This CDR3 reads CASSLLSGDRADSPLHF. For the CDR3, the DNA is TGCGCCAGCAGCTTGTTGTCTGGGGACAGGGCGGATTCACCCCTCCACTTT.

This clone was seen a few times. The chain links TRBV28 to TRBJ2-2; 11 nucleotides line up with TRBD2. The germline CDR1 and CDR2 sequences are MDHEN and SYDVKM. The CDR3 totals 17 residues. After removal of 5 bases from V and 1 base from J, the junction contained 6 bases not matched to a gene. DNA for the CDR3: TGTGCCAGCAGTATAGCGGGAGGGCCGTTGAACACCGGGGAGCTGTTTTTT. It encodes CASSIAGGPLNTGELFF. Variable domain in full (rest from reference TRBV28 and TRBJ2-2): DVKVTQSSRYLVKRTGEKVFLECVQDMDHENMFWYRQDPGLGLRLIYFSYDVKMKEKGDIPEGYSVSREKKERFSLILESASTNQTSMYLCASSIAGGPLNTGELFFGEGSRLTVL.

J is TRBJ2-7 and V is TRBV10-3; 7 nucleotides line up with TRBD2. The ends lost 5 bases at V and 4 bases at J; junction bases unmatched: 11. The germline gives CDR1 ENHRY, CDR2 SYGVKD. The CDR3 is 15 residues long. As DNA, the CDR3 is TGTGCCATCAGTTTATCTAGCGGAGCCCCTTACGAGCAGTACTTC. It translates to CAISLSSGAPYEQYF.